The TCR beta chain described here comes from a study of cytomegalovirus exposure and HLA in healthy donors. Overall study findings and caveats: Near-uniform donor sequencing depth was presumed by presence/absence analyses. The study recorded 164 TCR beta chains that were cytomegalovirus-associated. In a later analysis, at a false discovery rate of 0.05, over 15,000 TCR beta sequences were associated with HLA alleles.

Donors had nominal health at sampling but likely had unrecorded immune exposures. A multiplex PCR was run with 60 Vbeta primers and 13 Jbeta primers. Clones were read by immunoSEQ multiplex PCR, and TCRdb kept only the in-frame ones, dropping some. Seen in this sample are 75,000 to 95,000 clones; the ten most common clones hold around 4.4%. On this clone itself: Its antigen is still unknown.

The sequence came from a man younger than 40 in good health and CMV-seronegative. Sequencing was performed on PBMCs.

The CDR3 region has the DNA TGTGCCAGCAGTTACCAGGGCTCGGGAACTAATGAAAAACTGTTTTTT. It yields the protein CASSYQGSGTNEKLFF. V is TRBV6-5 and J is TRBJ1-4, with a possible D match to TRBD1 (5 bases). CDR3 length: 16 amino acids. Germline V lookup: CDR1 MNHEY, CDR2 SVGAGI. The V end lost 2 bases, the J end lost 1 base, and 11 bases lay between the germline ends.